This T cell receptor (beta chain) was sequenced for a study of T cell repertoires in cytomegalovirus infection. The wider study: It can be stated that public TCR beta signatures indicated CMV infection as well as a matching HLA type.

This clonotype was counted a few times. What it binds is not known. Each CDR3 protein is one row after TCRdb ran MiXCR on the reads. In the table there are approximately 290,000 distinct CDR3 sequences, about 26% of which are singletons. Study-level points and caveats: HLA-C-restricted CMV clonotypes gave the most frequent clonotype in two of eight donors.

What was sequenced was PBMCs. The receptor was derived from a human donor in good health (CMV status not recorded). Some clones in this sample may be carry-over from other donors' samples.

The CDR3 sequence is CSVEKSAYNEQFF. The CDR3 coding sequence is TGCAGCGTTGAGAAGAGCGCCTACAATGAGCAGTTCTTC. The genes are TRBV29-1 and TRBJ2-1; D is undetermined. Germline loops: CDR1 SQVTM, CDR2 ANQGSEA. V lost 3 bases to trimming and J lost 2 bases, with 8 bases between them. There are 13 residues in the CDR3.